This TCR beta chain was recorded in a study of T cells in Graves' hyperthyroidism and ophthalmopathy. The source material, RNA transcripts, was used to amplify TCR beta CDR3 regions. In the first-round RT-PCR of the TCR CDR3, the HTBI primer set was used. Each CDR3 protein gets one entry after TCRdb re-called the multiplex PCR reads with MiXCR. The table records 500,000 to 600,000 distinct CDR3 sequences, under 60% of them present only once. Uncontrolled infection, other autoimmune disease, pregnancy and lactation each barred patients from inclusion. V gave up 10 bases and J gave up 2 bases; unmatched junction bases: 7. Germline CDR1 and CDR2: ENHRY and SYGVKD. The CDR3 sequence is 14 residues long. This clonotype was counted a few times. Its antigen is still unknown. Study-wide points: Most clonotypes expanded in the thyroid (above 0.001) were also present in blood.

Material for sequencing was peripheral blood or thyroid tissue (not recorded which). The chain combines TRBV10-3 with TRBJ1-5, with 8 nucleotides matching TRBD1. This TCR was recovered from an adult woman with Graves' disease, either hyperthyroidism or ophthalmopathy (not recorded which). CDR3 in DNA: TGTGCCACGACGACAGGGGAGGGCAATCAGCCCCAGCATTTT. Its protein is CATTTGEGNQPQHF.